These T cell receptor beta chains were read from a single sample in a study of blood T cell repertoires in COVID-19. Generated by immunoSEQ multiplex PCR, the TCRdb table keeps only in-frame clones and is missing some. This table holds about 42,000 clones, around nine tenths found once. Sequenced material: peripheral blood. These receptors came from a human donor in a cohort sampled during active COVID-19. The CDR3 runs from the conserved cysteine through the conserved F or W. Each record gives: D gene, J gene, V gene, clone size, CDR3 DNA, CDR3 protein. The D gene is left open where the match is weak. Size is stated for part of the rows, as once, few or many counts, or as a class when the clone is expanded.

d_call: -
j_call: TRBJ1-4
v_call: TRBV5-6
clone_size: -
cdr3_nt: TGTGCCAGCAGCTTGTCAGGGTTCGAAAAACTGTTTTTT
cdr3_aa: CASSLSGFEKLFF

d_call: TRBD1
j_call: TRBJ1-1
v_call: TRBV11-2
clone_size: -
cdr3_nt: TGTGCCAGCAGCTTAAACAAATGGGGAACAGGGGACACTGAAGCTTTCTTT
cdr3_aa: CASSLNKWGTGDTEAFF

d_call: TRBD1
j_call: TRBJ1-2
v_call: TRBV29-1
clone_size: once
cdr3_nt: TGCAGCGTTACGACAGGGGGGGACTATGGCTACACCTTC
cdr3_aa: CSVTTGGDYGYTF

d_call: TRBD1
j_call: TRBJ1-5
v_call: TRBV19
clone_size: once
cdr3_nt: TGTGCCAGCCGACAGGGTCTCGGGCAGCCCCAGCATTTT
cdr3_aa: CASRQGLGQPQHF

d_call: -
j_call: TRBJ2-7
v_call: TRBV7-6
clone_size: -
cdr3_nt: TGTGCCAGCAGCTCCTTGGACAGCTCCTACGAGCAGTACTTC
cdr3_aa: CASSSLDSSYEQYF

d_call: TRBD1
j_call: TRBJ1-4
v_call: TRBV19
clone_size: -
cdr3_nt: TGTGCCAGTAGTTATTACCGGACAGGGGGCAAGGCTAATGAAAAACTGTTTTTT
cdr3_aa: CASSYYRTGGKANEKLFF

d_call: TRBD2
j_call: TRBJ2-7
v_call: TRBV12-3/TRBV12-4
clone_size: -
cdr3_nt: TGTGCCAGCGGGCCTAGCGGTAGGGGCGAGCAGTACTTC
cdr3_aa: CASGPSGRGEQYF

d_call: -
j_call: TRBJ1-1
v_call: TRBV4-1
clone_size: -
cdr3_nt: TGCGCCAGCAGCCACTTACAGAACACTGAAGCTTTCTTT
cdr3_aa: CASSHLQNTEAFF

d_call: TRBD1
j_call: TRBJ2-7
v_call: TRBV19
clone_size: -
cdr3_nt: TGTGCCAGTAGTATCACAGGGGCCTACGAGCAGTACTTC
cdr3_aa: CASSITGAYEQYF

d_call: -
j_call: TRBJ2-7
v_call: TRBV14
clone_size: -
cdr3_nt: TGTGCCAGCAGCCAGGCCTTCCCCTACGAGCAGTACTTC
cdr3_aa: CASSQAFPYEQYF

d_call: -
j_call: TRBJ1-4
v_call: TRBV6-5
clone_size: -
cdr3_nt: TGTGCCAGCAGTCCTATCAGGACAGCTAATGAAAAACTGTTTTTT
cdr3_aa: CASSPIRTANEKLFF

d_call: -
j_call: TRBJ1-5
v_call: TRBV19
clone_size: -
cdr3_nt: TGTGCCAGTAGTATTGGGCCCAGCAATCAGCCCCAGCATTTT
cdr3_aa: CASSIGPSNQPQHF